These 29 T cell receptor beta chains came from one sample sequenced in a study of control samples from healthy donors and cancer patients. Profiled with immunoSEQ multiplex PCR; TCRdb holds only in-frame clones, not every one. The top ten hold around a fifth of the sample, which has some 45,000 clones, about 91% seen once. Source material: PBMCs. The source is a woman aged 35 to 49 with head and neck cancer.

V gene TRBV7-2 combines with J gene TRBJ1-6; weak D call: TRBD1 (6 bases). CDR3 length: 16 residues. V was shortened by 5 bases and J by 10 bases, with 21 bases between the two germline ends. Germline loops: CDR1 SGHTA, CDR2 FQGNSA. The CDR3 nucleotides are TGTGCCAGCAGCCCAGGAGGGGGGGCTTATGGATCACCCCTCCACTTT. Translation gives CASSPGGGAYGSPLHF.

The rearrangement uses TRBV30 and TRBJ1-5; 8 bases fit TRBD1. The CDR3 has 18 amino acids. CDR1 GTSNPN and CDR2 SVGIG come from the germline V gene (reference sequence). The V gene end was trimmed by 2 bases and the J gene end by 0 bases; junction bases not matched to a gene: 12. The DNA of the CDR3 is TGTGCCTGGAGTCGGTCGGTAGGGACAGGCAGTAGCAATCAGCCCCAGCATTTT. This sequence encodes CAWSRSVGTGSSNQPQHF. Full variable domain (remainder filled in from reference TRBV30 and TRBJ1-5): SQTIHQWPATLVQPVGSPLSLECTVEGTSNPNLYWYRQAAGRGLQLLFYSVGIGQISSEVPQNLSASRPQDRQFILSSKKLLLSDSGFYLCAWSRSVGTGSSNQPQHFGDGTRLSIL.

The V call is TRBV5-1, the J call TRBJ2-5; D gene unclear. Germline values: CDR1 SGHRS, CDR2 YFSETQ. V was clipped by 5 bases and J by 2 bases, with 10 bases between them. This CDR3 is 13 amino acids long. CDR3 amino acids: CASSPWGQETQYF. The CDR3 DNA follows: TGCGCCAGCAGTCCCTGGGGACAAGAGACCCAGTACTTC.

The chain couples TRBV5-4 to TRBJ2-7, with D possibly being TRBD1 (5 bases). Germline V lookup: CDR1 SGHNT, CDR2 YYREEE (reference sequence). This CDR3 spans 15 amino acids. With 0 bases removed from V and 2 bases from J, the gap between germline ends came to 12 bases. The CDR3 sequence: CASSLGLGRTYEQYF. As DNA, the CDR3 is TGTGCCAGCAGCTTGGGACTGGGGCGCACCTACGAGCAGTACTTC.

The chain joins TRBV18 to TRBJ1-6, with 9 bases fitting TRBD1. This CDR3 is 14 amino acids long. The J segment lost 8 bases and the V segment lost 2 bases, leaving 1 base of the junction unmatched. Germline loops: CDR1 KGHSH, CDR2 LQKENI. The CDR3 sequence: CASSPDRGDSPLHF. The CDR3, as DNA: TGTGCCAGCTCACCAGACAGGGGGGATTCACCCCTCCACTTT.

J is TRBJ2-2 and V is TRBV4-1; D may correspond to TRBD1 or TRBD2 (5 bases each). The CDR3 sequence is 18 residues long. V lost 6 bases and J 2 bases, leaving 22 bases between the germline ends. The germline V gene has CDR1 MGHRA and CDR2 YSYEKL. CDR3 sequence reads: CASRHTSPGALNTGELFF. The DNA for the CDR3 is TGCGCCAGCAGACACACAAGTCCCGGGGCGCTAAACACCGGGGAGCTGTTTTTT.

The V and J genes are TRBV28 and TRBJ1-4; D gene uncertain. Germline CDR1 MDHEN, CDR2 SYDVKM. The CDR3 sequence is 12 residues long. Trimming removed 7 bases at V and 10 bases at J, with 13 bases between. The CDR3 region is CASIKRAGKLFF. The CDR3 DNA follows: TGTGCCAGCATCAAGAGGGCGGGAAAACTGTTTTTT.

The chain recombines TRBV6-5 with TRBJ2-4; 13 bases align to TRBD2. The CDR3 loop spans 15 amino acids. The V gene's germline CDR1 is MNHEY and CDR2 SVGAGI. The junction had 2 bases not matched to a gene; V was cut back by 2 bases and J by 7 bases. CDR3 nucleotides: TGTGCCAGCAGTTACACTAGCGGGGGGGCCAACATTCAGTACTTC. Protein: CASSYTSGGANIQYF.

The chain uses TRBV13 and TRBJ1-6; 8 bases line up with TRBD1. With 3 bases clipped from V and 7 bases from J, the junction kept 5 bases outside the gene matches. The CDR3 totals 15 residues. Germline V lookup: CDR1 PRHDT, CDR2 FYEKMQ (reference sequence). The CDR3 sequence: CASSFPGQANSPLHF. The CDR3 DNA is TGTGCCAGCAGCTTTCCGGGACAGGCGAATTCACCCCTCCACTTT.

The genes are TRBV4-1 and TRBJ2-5; TRBD1 matches at 7 bases. J was trimmed by 2 bases and V by 0 bases; bases with no gene match: 6. Germline loops: CDR1 MGHRA, CDR2 YSYEKL. This CDR3 comprises 16 residues. The CDR3 region is CASSQDPNRGQETQYF. DNA for the CDR3: TGCGCCAGCAGCCAAGACCCAAACAGGGGACAAGAGACCCAGTACTTC.

CDR3 nucleotides: TGTGCCAGCAGTTATTCAGGGCAGGAGCAGTTCTTC. Its protein is CASSYSGQEQFF. This sequence joins TRBV7-3 and TRBJ2-1; possibly TRBD1 for D (5 bases). CDR1 is SGHTA, CDR2 FQGTGA, per germline. CDR3 size: 12 residues. With 6 bases removed from V and 10 bases from J, the gap between germline ends came to 13 bases.

V gene TRBV5-1 combines with J gene TRBJ2-5, with 9 bases fitting TRBD2. V lost 0 bases, J lost 2 bases, and 5 bases stayed unmatched. This CDR3 region has 16 residues. Germline V gene sequence: CDR1 SGHRS, CDR2 YFSETQ. The DNA for the CDR3 is TGCGCCAGCAGCTTGGGGGGACTAGCTGAACAAGAGACCCAGTACTTC. It is translated as CASSLGGLAEQETQYF. The entire variable domain, with the rest obtained from reference TRBV5-1 and TRBJ2-5, is as follows: KAGVTQTPRYLIKTRGQQVTLSCSPISGHRSVSWYQQTPGQGLQFLFEYFSETQRNKGNFPGRFSGRQFSNSRSEMNVSTLELGDSALYLCASSLGGLAEQETQYFGPGTRLLVL.

The rearrangement joins TRBV11-2 to TRBJ2-3, with 11 bases that match TRBD2. The J segment lost 3 bases and the V segment lost 1 base, leaving 9 bases of the junction unmatched. Germline V gene lookup returns CDR1 SGHAT and CDR2 FQNNGV. CDR3 length equals 18 residues. CDR3 protein: CASSLAPEASGGTDTQYF. For the CDR3, the DNA is TGTGCCAGCAGCTTAGCCCCGGAGGCTAGCGGGGGGACAGATACGCAGTATTTT.

This clone was picked up a small number of times. The rearrangement joins TRBV5-6 to TRBJ1-1; D ambiguous. There are 17 residues in the CDR3. Germline values: CDR1 SGHDT, CDR2 YYEEEE. V gave up 4 bases and J gave up 1 base, with 20 bases separating them. The DNA for the CDR3 is TGTGCCAGCAGCCCTGTGCTCCGGGCCCGGACGAACACTGAAGCTTTCTTT. The encoded protein is CASSPVLRARTNTEAFF.

This clone was counted a single time. The rearrangement links TRBV5-8 to TRBJ2-2; D remains ambiguous. CDR3 length equals 16 residues. The V end was cut by 0 bases, the J end by 6 bases, with 15 bases between. Per germline, CDR1 SGHTS and CDR2 YDEGEE. Here the CDR3 DNA reads TGTGCCAGCAGCTTGGGGTTTTTAGCCAGCCCCGGGGAGCTGTTTTTT. This translates into CASSLGFLASPGELFF.

A word on this clone: The germline gene is not matched at one end of the junction; a read error may be the cause. This chain uses TRBV29-1 with TRBJ2-3, with TRBD1 identical over 10 bases. This CDR3 spans 14 amino acids. Germline CDR1 reads SQVTM; CDR2 reads ANQGSEA. In DNA, the CDR3 is TGCGGCGTCCACCGACAGGGGGCTACAGATACGCAGTATTTT. Translating gives CGVHRQGATDTQYF.

The chain uses TRBV5-1 and TRBJ2-7; tentatively, D is TRBD1 or TRBD2 (5 bases each). Deletions cut 4 bases from V and 1 base from J, with 15 bases between. Looked up from germline, CDR1 is SGHRS and CDR2 is YFSETQ. This CDR3 is 15 amino acids long. The DNA for the CDR3 is TGCGCCAGCAGCACCCGCCAGGGAGAGTCCTACGAGCAGTACTTC. Translating it yields CASSTRQGESYEQYF.

This clone is a singleton in its sample. This chain connects TRBV6-6 to TRBJ2-7, with D possibly being TRBD1 (6 bases). V dropped 4 bases and J dropped 2 bases, with 18 bases sitting between them. The germline CDR1 and CDR2 sequences are MNHNY and SVGAGI (reference sequence). The CDR3 contains 16 residues. CDR3 loop: CASSSEGELQTYEQYF. The CDR3 DNA reads as TGTGCCAGCAGTTCCGAGGGGGAACTTCAAACCTACGAGCAGTACTTC.

The rearrangement joins TRBV4-1 to TRBJ2-3, with D perhaps TRBD1 (5 bases). Per germline, CDR1 MGHRA and CDR2 YSYEKL. This CDR3 spans 19 amino acids. Between the trimmed V and J ends, which lost 4 bases and 1 base, there was a span of 24 bases. The CDR3 DNA reads TGCGCCAGCAGCCGCCCAGGGTTGGGTAGTCCCTCGGGCACAGATACGCAGTATTTT. It yields the protein CASSRPGLGSPSGTDTQYF.

The rearrangement joins TRBV28 to TRBJ1-1; perhaps TRBD1 as D (5 bases). The V gene lost 7 bases and the J gene lost 0 bases, with 18 bases spanning the gap. From germline, CDR1 is MDHEN and CDR2 SYDVKM. The CDR3 covers 16 residues. The CDR3 is CASTFKGHLMNTEAFF. In DNA, the CDR3 is TGTGCCAGCACCTTCAAGGGGCACCTCATGAACACTGAAGCTTTCTTT.

The rearrangement joins TRBV30 to TRBJ2-1, with 9 bases matching TRBD2. CDR3 length: 15 residues. Germline CDR1 reads GTSNPN; CDR2 reads SVGIG (reference sequence). V lost 0 bases to trimming and J lost 11 bases; unmatched junction nucleotides: 11. CDR3 DNA sequence: TGTGCCTGGAGTGTACGGGCTAGCGGGATAGGGAAGCAGTTCTTC. Translated, it gives CAWSVRASGIGKQFF.

The rearrangement uses TRBV28 and TRBJ2-7, with 9 bases fitting TRBD1. Germline V CDR1 and CDR2: MDHEN, SYDVKM. J lost 3 bases, V lost 5 bases, and 5 bases had no gene match. This CDR3 region has 14 residues. CDR3 coding DNA: TGTGCCAGCAGTGTCACAGGGGGCGTCTACGAGCAGTACTTC. Protein: CASSVTGGVYEQYF.

The chain uses TRBV6-5 and TRBJ2-1; TRBD2 aligns across 8 bases. The CDR3 covers 15 residues. V lost 4 bases, J lost 1 base, and 3 bases stayed unmatched. Germline CDR1 is MNHEY and CDR2 is SVGAGI. CDR3 amino acids: CASSWGLESYNEQFF. The DNA of the CDR3 is TGTGCCAGCAGTTGGGGACTAGAGTCCTACAATGAGCAGTTCTTC.

The J gene is TRBJ2-7, the V gene TRBV27; unclear D gene. Trimming removed 1 base from V and 5 bases from J, with 15 bases in between. In germline, CDR1 is MNHEY, CDR2 SMNVEV (reference sequence). The CDR3 sequence is 15 residues long. This CDR3 reads CASSLYPLIWDEQYF. The CDR3 region has the DNA TGTGCCAGCAGTTTATACCCCCTCATCTGGGACGAGCAGTACTTC.

This chain links TRBV3-1 (or the pseudogene TRBV3-2) with TRBJ1-1; D may be TRBD1 (5 bases). V lost 7 bases, J lost 0 bases, and 15 bases lay in between. This CDR3 is 15 amino acids long. Germline V CDR1 and CDR2: LGHDT, YNNKEL (reference sequence). The CDR3 reads CASTQGEGLNTEAFF. CDR3 DNA sequence: TGTGCCAGCACGCAGGGTGAGGGTTTGAACACTGAAGCTTTCTTT.

The gene calls are TRBV5-4 and TRBJ2-3; D is ambiguous. From germline, CDR1 is SGHNT and CDR2 YYREEE (reference sequence). The V gene lost 2 bases and the J gene lost 0 bases, with 4 bases spanning the gap. This CDR3 has 13 residues. The CDR3 DNA is TGTGCCAGCAGCTTCTATAGCACAGATACGCAGTATTTT. Residues: CASSFYSTDTQYF.

The CDR3 nucleotides read TGTGCCAGCAGCTTAGGCGCAGATACGCAGTATTTT. Its protein is CASSLGADTQYF. The chain joins TRBV7-2 to TRBJ2-3; unclear D gene. This CDR3 has 12 residues. V dropped 1 base and J dropped 4 bases, with 3 bases sitting between them. In germline, CDR1 is SGHTA, CDR2 FQGNSA.

The chain has TRBV30 and TRBJ1-5; weak D call: TRBD1 (5 bases). The CDR3 length is 16 residues. The germline gives CDR1 GTSNPN, CDR2 SVGIG (reference sequence). V was cut by 3 bases and J by 4 bases, with 19 bases left in between. The CDR3 loop is CAWSVQGRGTNQPQHF. The CDR3 nucleotides are TGTGCCTGGAGCGTCCAGGGAAGGGGAACAAATCAGCCCCAGCATTTT.

This sequence joins TRBV25-1 and TRBJ1-2; TRBD1 aligns across 9 bases. The V gene's germline CDR1 is MGHDK and CDR2 SYGVNS. The V and J ends lost 6 bases and 7 bases, in that order; junction bases with no gene match: 6. The CDR3 extends over 13 amino acids. CDR3 region: CASSRDRVRGYTF. As DNA, the CDR3 is TGTGCCAGCAGCCGGGACAGGGTTCGTGGCTACACCTTC.